The clone carrying this T cell receptor (beta chain) was observed a handful of times. Its antigen is as yet unknown. This sample was taken from a study of CD8 T cell repertoires and HIV-1 epitope variants. Study background: Twenty-five autologous and known Gag and Nef epitope variant peptides each stimulated T cells separately.

On the immunoSEQ platform, TCR beta CDR3s were sequenced at survey depth. Profiled with immunoSEQ multiplex PCR; TCRdb holds only in-frame clones, not every one. This sample has about 4,900 clones, with approximately 65% found just once. V lost 6 bases and J 3 bases, leaving 11 bases between the germline ends. The CDR3 runs 13 residues. Per the germline V gene, CDR1 is MDHEN and CDR2 is SYDVKM. This receptor was identified in a male donor with HIV. The chain is built from TRBV28 and TRBJ1-1, with no clear D. The source material was cultured CD8+ T cells derived from PBMCs. DNA for the CDR3: TGTGCCAGCAGCCCCTCTGGGTACACTGAAGCTTTCTTT. Amino acid sequence: CASSPSGYTEAFF.